A selection of T cell receptor beta chains follows, all from one sample in a study of blood T cell repertoires in COVID-19. Clones were read by immunoSEQ multiplex PCR, and TCRdb kept only the in-frame ones, dropping some. The table has 60,000 to 80,000 clones, approximately 88% seen once. The sequencing input was peripheral blood. The receptors shown here come from a human donor in a cohort sampled during active COVID-19. Each CDR3 is given with its conserved first and last residue. D genes are given only for firm matches. Some rows have no size entry. The others give once, few or many, or a class for an expanded clone.

TRBJ2-7	NA	TRBV10-1	TRBD2	TGCGCCAGCAGTTCCCTCGCCCAAGCGGGGACCTACGAGCAGTACTTC	CASSSLAQAGTYEQYF
TRBJ1-2	NA	TRBV10-3	TRBD1	TGTGCCATCAGTGGTCAGGGGGTCTATGGCTACACCTTC	CAISGQGVYGYTF
TRBJ2-2	few	TRBV7-3	NA	TGTGCCAGCGGGTACAGGGGGGGAACCGGGGAGCTGTTTTTT	CASGYRGGTGELFF
TRBJ2-3	NA	TRBV7-9	NA	TGTGCCAGCAGCCCCCCACGGGGGATCACAGATACGCAGTATTTT	CASSPPRGITDTQYF
TRBJ2-5	NA	TRBV2	TRBD2	TGTGCCAGCAGTACCGGACTAGCCGGAGAGACCCAGTACTTC	CASSTGLAGETQYF
TRBJ2-3	NA	TRBV12-5	NA	TGTGCTAGTGGTTTGGATAGTCTGGATACGCAGTATTTT	CASGLDSLDTQYF
TRBJ2-2	NA	TRBV3-1/TRBV3-2	NA	TGTGCCAGCAGCCCCTACCGGGACACCGGGGAGCTGTTTTTT	CASSPYRDTGELFF
TRBJ2-7	NA	TRBV19	TRBD2	TGTGCCAGTAGTACGATAGCGGGGAGCTACGAGCAGTACTTC	CASSTIAGSYEQYF
TRBJ1-5	NA	TRBV7-9	NA	TGTGCCACCGGACAGAATAGCAATCAGCCCCAGCATTTT	CATGQNSNQPQHF
TRBJ2-4	NA	TRBV7-9	NA	TGTGCCAGCAGCTTCGGGAGACAGGGAGGAGACATTCAGTACTTC	CASSFGRQGGDIQYF
TRBJ2-1	NA	TRBV9	NA	TGTGCCAGCAGCCCCGCCCGGGGGGAGCAGTTCTTC	CASSPARGEQFF
TRBJ2-2	NA	TRBV18	TRBD1	TGTGCCAGCTCACCACGTCAGGGGGCGGACACCGGGGAGCTGTTTTTT	CASSPRQGADTGELFF
TRBJ1-4	NA	TRBV5-5	TRBD1	TGTGCCAGCAGCGTGAGCAGACAGGGGGCTGTAATGGGTGAAAAACTGTTTTTT	CASSVSRQGAVMGEKLFF
TRBJ1-2	once	TRBV20-1	NA	TGCAGTGCTAGTCGTGCTGGACTAAACTATGGCTACACCTTC	CSASRAGLNYGYTF
TRBJ1-2	NA	TRBV9	TRBD1	TGTGCCAGCAGCTCTACTGGAGGGGGCCCCGTCTATGGCTACACCTTC	CASSSTGGGPVYGYTF
TRBJ2-3	once	TRBV27	TRBD1	TGTGCCAGCTGCGAGGGGGACAGGGATGGCACAGATACGCAGTATTTT	CASCEGDRDGTDTQYF
TRBJ1-6	NA	TRBV4-3	NA	TGCGCCAGCAGCCAAGATCCGGTATATAATTCACCCCTCCACTTT	CASSQDPVYNSPLHF
TRBJ1-5	NA	TRBV24-1	NA	TGTGCCACCAGTGACTCAACAGGTCCAGGGCAGCCCCAGCATTTT	CATSDSTGPGQPQHF
TRBJ2-7	NA	TRBV28	TRBD1	TGTGCCAGCAGTTCCACAGGGGGCTTGCCGTCCTACGAGCAGTACTTC	CASSSTGGLPSYEQYF
TRBJ1-5	once	TRBV12-3/TRBV12-4	NA	TGTGCCAGCACCGCAGGGTTGCGTCAGCCCCAGCATTTT	CASTAGLRQPQHF
TRBJ2-7	NA	TRBV29-1	NA	TGCAGCGGTAAACTGGGGCACGAGCAGTACTTC	CSGKLGHEQYF
TRBJ1-2	NA	TRBV7-9	TRBD1	TGTGCCAGCAGCCATTTGACAGGGGACTATGGCTACACCTTC	CASSHLTGDYGYTF
TRBJ1-6	NA	TRBV7-8	NA	TGTGCCAGCAGCCTTAGGAGCTCCTATAATTCACCCCTCCACTTT	CASSLRSSYNSPLHF
TRBJ1-1	NA	TRBV19	TRBD1	TGTGCCAGTAGTCCGCGACAGGGGGCAGGGAACACTGAAGCTTTCTTT	CASSPRQGAGNTEAFF
TRBJ2-2	NA	TRBV7-6	TRBD1	TGTGCCAGCAGCCGAAGAGGGGGCAGGGCCGGGGAGCTGTTTTTT	CASSRRGGRAGELFF
TRBJ2-4	once	TRBV7-2	NA	TGTGCCAGCAGCGAGGGAATTGAAAGGGACATTCAGTACTTC	CASSEGIERDIQYF
TRBJ1-3	NA	TRBV5-1	NA	TGCGCCAGCAGCTTGGAGGCCAGGCCCTTCCCTGGAAACACCATATATTTT	CASSLEARPFPGNTIYF
TRBJ2-1	NA	TRBV18	NA	TGTGCCAGCTCACCCTTCGCAGAGGGTCACAAGCTGAGCGGGCATGAGCAGTTCTTC	CASSPFAEGHKLSGHEQFF
TRBJ1-2	NA	TRBV5-6	NA	TGTGCCAGCAGCTTGGCCGTGGGGCAGGCATCGTCTATATCCGATGGCTACACCTTC	CASSLAVGQASSISDGYTF
TRBJ2-7	medium-sized	TRBV4-3	NA	TGCGCCAGCAGCCAAGTTCGGGGCTACGAGCAGTACTTC	CASSQVRGYEQYF
TRBJ1-1	NA	TRBV28	TRBD1	TGTGCCAGCAGGACACAGGGGGGTAACACTGAAGCTTTCTTT	CASRTQGGNTEAFF
TRBJ1-4	few	TRBV5-4	TRBD1	TGTGCCAGCAGCCCGGGACAGGCCTCAGGTGGAAAACTGTTTTTT	CASSPGQASGGKLFF
TRBJ2-3	NA	TRBV7-8	NA	TGTGCCAGCAGCTTCTGGACAGCGAGCACAGATACGCAGTATTTT	CASSFWTASTDTQYF
TRBJ1-2	few	TRBV6-2/TRBV6-3	TRBD1	TGTGCCAGCAGCTCCTCAGGGGGGAACTATGGCTACACCTTC	CASSSSGGNYGYTF
TRBJ1-1	NA	TRBV28	TRBD1	TGTGCCAGCAGTGCACAGGGGGCCAGAGCTGAAGCTTTCTTT	CASSAQGARAEAFF
TRBJ1-3	NA	TRBV9	NA	TGTGCCAGCAGCCCCGGGGCTGGAAACACCATATATTTT	CASSPGAGNTIYF
TRBJ1-2	NA	TRBV27	TRBD1	TGTGCCAGCAGAACAACAGGGGGTATCTATGGCTACACCTTC	CASRTTGGIYGYTF
TRBJ1-5	many	TRBV7-2	NA	TGTGCCAGCAGCTTCAGGGGCCGTTGGGGCAATCAGCCCCAGCATTTT	CASSFRGRWGNQPQHF
TRBJ2-3	NA	TRBV11-2	TRBD1	TGTGCCAGCAGCTTGACGACAGGGGGCAACACAGATACGCAGTATTTT	CASSLTTGGNTDTQYF
TRBJ1-2	NA	TRBV6-5	NA	TGTGCCAGCAGCCTGACCCGACAGGTCTATGGCTACACCTTC	CASSLTRQVYGYTF
TRBJ2-7	few	TRBV5-1	NA	TGCGCCAGCAAGGTAGCCTCCGGCGGGACCTACGAGCAGTACTTC	CASKVASGGTYEQYF
TRBJ2-6	NA	TRBV20-1	NA	TGCAGTGCTAGTGGGGGAGCTGGGGCCAACGTCCTGACTTTC	CSASGGAGANVLTF
TRBJ2-5	NA	TRBV24-1	NA	TGTGCCACCAGTGATAGGCGGGCTACCCAAGAGACCCAGTACTTC	CATSDRRATQETQYF
TRBJ1-5	NA	TRBV6-5	NA	TGTGCCAGCAGCGGGGATTTTAATCAGCCCCAGCATTTT	CASSGDFNQPQHF
TRBJ1-1	NA	TRBV5-4	NA	TGTGCCAGCAGCCCGGCAGCGATTTCTTCCACTGAAGCTTTCTTT	CASSPAAISSTEAFF
TRBJ1-5	NA	TRBV24-1	TRBD1	TGTGCCACCAGTGACCCGGGACAGGGAGGTCAGCCCCAGCATTTT	CATSDPGQGGQPQHF
TRBJ1-4	few	TRBV7-9	NA	TGTGCCAGCAGCCGAACTAATGAAAAACTGTTTTTT	CASSRTNEKLFF
TRBJ2-5	NA	TRBV6-6	TRBD1	TGTGCCAGCAGTTACTCACAGGGGCCCCCAGGCGAGACCCAGTACTTC	CASSYSQGPPGETQYF
TRBJ1-2	once	TRBV28	TRBD1	TGTGCCAGTCTGGGCCAGGGGGTCTATGGCTACACCTTC	CASLGQGVYGYTF
TRBJ2-7	NA	TRBV3-1/TRBV3-2	TRBD1	TGTGCCAGCAGCCAAAACCCCGCAGGGGGATTCGAGCAGTACTTC	CASSQNPAGGFEQYF
TRBJ1-1	NA	TRBV5-1	TRBD1	TGCGCCAGCAGCTTGTATAAGGGGGCATCTGAAGCTTTCTTT	CASSLYKGASEAFF
TRBJ2-7	NA	TRBV29-1	TRBD1	TGCAGCGTTACCGGGACAGACGTTTACGAGCAGTACTTC	CSVTGTDVYEQYF
TRBJ1-4	NA	TRBV5-1	NA	TGCGCCAGCAGCTCCAGGGGCTGGGGAGAAAAACTGTTTTTT	CASSSRGWGEKLFF
TRBJ1-1	few	TRBV19	TRBD1	TGTGCCAGTACCGCGCTCGGGACAGGACGAAACACTGAAGCTTTCTTT	CASTALGTGRNTEAFF
TRBJ2-7	NA	TRBV10-2	NA	TGCGCCAGCACTATGGGACTCCGGGGGTCCGCCTACGAGCAGTACTTC	CASTMGLRGSAYEQYF
TRBJ2-1	NA	TRBV10-1	TRBD2	TGCGCCAGCAGTAGGACTAGCGGAGGCTACAATGAGCAGTTCTTC	CASSRTSGGYNEQFF
TRBJ2-6	NA	TRBV28	NA	TGTGCCAGCAGTTTACTCCAGGGCACTGGGGCCAACGTCCTGACTTTC	CASSLLQGTGANVLTF
TRBJ2-1	NA	TRBV7-8	TRBD2	TGTGCCAGCAGCAGCGGGGGGCGCTTGTCGTATGAGCAGTTCTTC	CASSSGGRLSYEQFF